The 27 T cell receptor beta chains reported below all come from one sample, sequenced in a study of T cells in Graves' hyperthyroidism and ophthalmopathy. The TCR beta CDR3 regions underwent amplification using RNA transcripts as the source. First-round RT-PCR of the TCR CDR3 relied on the HTBI primer set. TCRdb re-called the multiplex PCR reads with MiXCR, one entry per CDR3 protein. The top ten hold 9.2% of the sample, which has about 360,000 distinct CDR3 sequences, around 13% seen once. The sample taken for sequencing was blood. These receptors were taken from a woman aged 18-30 years with Graves' hyperthyroidism.

This clonotype appeared many times. V is TRBV7-9 and J is TRBJ2-3; 11 nucleotides agree with TRBD2. Germline assignment: CDR1 SEHNR and CDR2 FQNEAQ (reference sequence). The CDR3 extends over 18 amino acids. The J segment lost 1 base and the V segment lost 2 bases, leaving 8 bases of the junction unmatched. For the CDR3, the DNA is TGTGCCAGCAGCTTACCCCCGGGGGGACTAGCGGGCACAGATACGCAGTATTTT. Its translation is CASSLPPGGLAGTDTQYF.

This clonotype was seen many times. The chain uses TRBV20-1 and TRBJ2-3; TRBD1 matches 8 bases. The V gene end was trimmed by 2 bases and the J gene end by 5 bases; junction bases not matched to a gene: 3. Germline CDR1 and CDR2: DFQATT and SNEGSKA (reference sequence). The CDR3 covers 13 residues. This chain's CDR3 is CSARKQGEDTQYF. CDR3 coding DNA: TGCAGTGCTAGAAAACAGGGGGAAGATACGCAGTATTTT.

This clonotype was recorded a few times. Sequence at one end of the junction differs from germline and may be a read error. The chain recombines TRBV6-1 with TRBJ2-7; D possibly corresponds to TRBD1 (6 bases). Germline V gene data show CDR1 as MNHNS and CDR2 as SASEGT. The CDR3 runs 16 residues. DNA for the CDR3: TGTGCCGGCAGTGATTCAGGAGAGCCACTACGAGGGGGGCAGTACTTC. Translated, it gives CAGSDSGEPLRGGQYF.

This clonotype has at least ten counts. This chain connects TRBV3-1 to TRBJ1-1; D ambiguous. The V and J ends lost 3 bases and 5 bases respectively, with 16 bases between them. The CDR3 length is 15 residues. Germline V gene lookup returns CDR1 LGHDT and CDR2 YNNKEL (reference sequence). In DNA, the CDR3 is TGTGCCAGCAGCCAGACCGAAATCCTGTGGACTGAAGCTTTCTTT. This gives the protein CASSQTEILWTEAFF.

CDR3 bases: TGTGCCAGCAGCGTAGCTCCCCGACAGACCGGGGAGCTGTTTTTT. The encoded protein is CASSVAPRQTGELFF. The rearrangement joins TRBV9 to TRBJ2-2; possible D gene TRBD1, 5 bases. This CDR3 spans 15 amino acids. Per germline, CDR1 SGDLS and CDR2 YYNGEE. V gave up 0 bases and J gave up 5 bases, with 11 bases separating them.

The gene calls are TRBV5-5 and TRBJ1-2; 7 bases map to TRBD1. Unmatched junction bases numbered 11, after V lost 5 bases and J lost 4 bases. This CDR3 comprises 15 residues. Germline V lookup: CDR1 SGHKS, CDR2 YYEKEE (reference sequence). CDR3 DNA sequence: TGTGCCAGCAGTTTTGGACAGGCCATTCGCTATGGCTACACCTTC. Residues: CASSFGQAIRYGYTF.

The sample holds many counts of this clonotype. The rearrangement joins TRBV15 to TRBJ2-2, with D possibly matching TRBD2 (6 bases). Trimming removed 5 bases from V and 1 base from J, with 11 bases in between. The CDR3 runs 15 residues. CDR1 is LNHNV, CDR2 YYDKDF, per germline (reference sequence). This CDR3 is CATSDGLKNTGELFF. The CDR3, as DNA: TGTGCCACCAGCGACGGACTAAAGAACACCGGGGAGCTGTTTTTT.

This clonotype was found many times. The chain is built from TRBV20-1 and TRBJ2-7, with 13 bases fitting TRBD2. Per germline, CDR1 DFQATT and CDR2 SNEGSKA (reference sequence). After removal of 3 bases from V and 2 bases from J, the junction contained 7 bases not matched to a gene. The CDR3 is made up of 16 amino acids. The chain's CDR3 is CSASDLGLAGAYEQYF. DNA of the CDR3: TGCAGTGCTAGCGACTTAGGACTAGCGGGGGCCTACGAGCAGTACTTC.

This clonotype was detected many times. This chain links TRBV10-3 with TRBJ2-5; D may be TRBD1 (6 bases). Germline CDR1 and CDR2: ENHRY and SYGVKD. The CDR3 is made up of 16 amino acids. V was clipped by 4 bases and J by 1 base, with 16 bases between them. CDR3 amino acids: CAISASTRTVQETQYF. The CDR3 DNA reads TGTGCCATCAGTGCCTCCACTCGGACAGTCCAAGAGACCCAGTACTTC.

This clonotype has at least ten counts. The V gene is TRBV20-1, the J gene TRBJ1-1, with D possibly TRBD1 on 5 matching bases. This CDR3 region has 16 residues. Trimming removed 2 bases from V and 3 bases from J, with 19 bases in between. Germline CDR1 DFQATT, CDR2 SNEGSKA (reference sequence). CDR3 protein: CSARKPGTSGDTEAFF. The CDR3 DNA is TGCAGTGCTAGAAAACCCGGGACCTCGGGGGACACTGAAGCTTTCTTT.

This clonotype was detected ten times or more. The gene calls are TRBV2 and TRBJ2-1; 7 bases map to TRBD2. The CDR3 consists of 15 residues. Germline CDR1 is SNHLY and CDR2 is FYNNEI. After removal of 6 bases from V and 7 bases from J, the junction contained 12 bases not matched to a gene. The DNA for the CDR3 is TGTGCCAGCAGCCGACTAGCCGATTCCCAAAATGAGCAGTTCTTC. Amino acid sequence: CASSRLADSQNEQFF.

This clonotype was counted at least ten times. This chain uses TRBV20-1 with TRBJ2-3, with 13 bases lining up with TRBD2. The CDR3 covers 14 residues. Looked up from germline, CDR1 is DFQATT and CDR2 is SNEGSKA (reference sequence). V dropped 3 bases and J dropped 4; count of bases not matched to a gene: 1. Here the CDR3 DNA reads TGCAGTGCTAGCGGGACTAGCGGGGCAGATACGCAGTATTTT. Protein: CSASGTSGADTQYF.

The table lists this clonotype with many counts. The CDR3 here is CASSSRQVNTEAFF. In DNA form, the CDR3 reads TGTGCCAGCAGCTCAAGACAGGTGAACACTGAAGCTTTCTTT. The chain carries TRBV5-8 and TRBJ1-1, with D tentatively TRBD1 (6 bases). The V and J ends lost 3 bases and 0 bases respectively, with 9 bases between them. The V gene's germline CDR1 is SGHTS and CDR2 YDEGEE. The CDR3 spans 14 residues.

The chain carries TRBV28 and TRBJ2-1; no firm D call. V was trimmed by 5 bases and J by 1 base, leaving 12 bases between them. This CDR3 is 15 amino acids long. Germline V CDR1 and CDR2: MDHEN, SYDVKM. The CDR3 region has the DNA TGTGCCAGCAGTGAACCGGGCCTATCCTACAATGAGCAGTTCTTC. Translation: CASSEPGLSYNEQFF.

In this sample, this clonotype turned up a few times. V is TRBV20-1 and J is TRBJ2-7; TRBD2 matches at 10 bases. Per germline, CDR1 DFQATT and CDR2 SNEGSKA (reference sequence). The CDR3 contains 16 residues. J gave up 5 bases and V 0 bases, and 10 bases lay outside the gene matches. The CDR3 sequence is CSARDPGLARSHEQYF. The CDR3 nucleotides read TGCAGTGCTAGAGATCCGGGACTAGCGCGGTCCCACGAGCAGTACTTC.

This clonotype occurred many times. V and J are TRBV24-1 and TRBJ2-3; D perhaps matches TRBD2 (6 bases). Trimming took off 5 bases at V and 2 bases at J, with 16 bases between the two ends. The germline V gene has CDR1 KGHDR and CDR2 SFDVKD. The length of the CDR3 is 16 residues. CDR3 nucleotides: TGTGCCACCAGTGCCACCGGGGACTCCTACACAGATACGCAGTATTTT. This codes for CATSATGDSYTDTQYF.

This clonotype came up a few times. The chain links TRBV7-8 to TRBJ1-4; 10 bases agree with TRBD1. Germline values: CDR1 SGHVS, CDR2 FQNEAQ. CDR3 size: 14 residues. Unmatched junction bases numbered 10, after V lost 5 bases and J lost 13 bases. CDR3 sequence reads: CASSLGQGVEGLFF. CDR3 DNA: TGTGCCAGCAGCCTCGGACAGGGGGTGGAGGGACTGTTTTTT.

V usage is TRBV5-1 and J usage is TRBJ1-1; unclear D gene. Germline loops: CDR1 SGHRS, CDR2 YFSETQ. The germline V and J ends were trimmed by 0 bases and 1 base, with 10 bases remaining between them. The CDR3 consists of 15 residues. The CDR3: CASSLGERGNTEAFF. The CDR3 DNA follows: TGCGCCAGCAGCTTGGGGGAGAGAGGGAACACTGAAGCTTTCTTT.

Details on this clonotype: A much larger clone sits a single nucleotide away, making a read error possible. The rearrangement uses TRBV20-1 and TRBJ2-7, with 7 bases that match TRBD2. The J call may be wrong; the DNA end is better matched by TRBJ2-1. CDR3 size: 13 residues. CDR1 DFQATT and CDR2 SNEGSKA come from the germline V gene (reference sequence). CDR3 sequence reads: CSAGLGGSYEQFF. As DNA, the CDR3 is TGCAGTGCCGGACTAGGAGGGTCCTACGAGCAGTTCTTC.

This clonotype was recorded only once. A much larger clone differs from this one at a single base, so this may be a read error. The CDR3 DNA sequence: TGTGCCGGGGGGACAGGGGACTACTCTGGGGCCAACGTCCTGGCTTTC. Translated, it gives CAGGTGDYSGANVLAF. V and J are TRBV12-3 or TRBV12-4 and TRBJ2-6; 10 bases line up with TRBD1. The CDR3 has 16 amino acids.

This clonotype was seen only once. The chain has TRBV27 and TRBJ2-7, with 9 bases identical to TRBD1. The CDR3 covers 14 residues. The V gene end was trimmed by 5 bases and the J gene end by 4 bases; junction bases not matched to a gene: 6. Germline V gives CDR1 MNHEY, CDR2 SMNVEV (reference sequence). The CDR3: CASSTRDRVYEQYF. The CDR3 DNA follows: TGTGCCAGCAGTACCCGGGACAGGGTTTACGAGCAGTACTTC.

This clonotype was recorded many times. The chain combines TRBV7-2 with TRBJ1-5, with a possible D match to TRBD1 (6 bases). In germline, CDR1 is SGHTA, CDR2 FQGNSA. The CDR3 consists of 15 residues. V lost 5 bases and J lost 2, with 13 bases in between. CDR3 loop: CASSPSGAGNQPQHF. The CDR3 nucleotides read TGTGCCAGCAGCCCCTCGGGGGCCGGCAATCAGCCCCAGCATTTT.

As concerns this clonotype: A read error may explain this, as a much larger clone is one base away. The rearrangement links TRBV6-6 to TRBJ2-7; D unclear. CDR3 length equals 13 residues. The germline CDR1 and CDR2 sequences are MNHNY and SVGAGI (reference sequence). CDR3 bases: TGTGCCAGCAGTGGCGGTTTGCTCTACGAGCAGCACTTC. Its protein is CASSGGLLYEQHF.

Details on this clonotype: This may come from a read error, since a much larger clone is one base off. The chain uses TRBV10-3 and TRBJ1-5; D might be TRBD1 (5 bases). The CDR3 covers 14 residues. CDR1 and CDR2 (germline): ENHRY, SYGVKD. V shed 10 bases and J shed 8 bases, with 21 bases lying between them. CDR3 sequence reads: CASSGTRSVKPQHF. The CDR3 DNA sequence: TGTGCCAGCTCCGGGACCCGATCAGTTAAGCCCCAGCATTTT.

Concerning this clonotype itself: With a much larger clone just one base away, this may be a read error. This chain uses TRBV5-8 with TRBJ2-7; D gene ambiguous. The CDR3 extends over 13 amino acids. Germline loops: CDR1 SGHTS, CDR2 YDEGEE. The DNA of the CDR3 is TGTGCCAGCAGCTACTCGGTCTCCTGCGAGCAGTACTTC. It yields the protein CASSYSVSCEQYF.

As DNA, the CDR3 is TGTGCCAGCAGTTCCGACAGAGTAAGTGCAACTAATGAAAAACTGTTTTTT. Protein: CASSSDRVSATNEKLFF. This chain uses TRBV28 with TRBJ1-4, with D possibly TRBD1 on 5 matching bases. Trimming took 4 bases from V and 0 from J, leaving 15 bases between them. CDR3 size: 17 residues. Germline V CDR1 and CDR2: MDHEN, SYDVKM.

This clonotype has at least ten counts. CDR3 bases: TGTGCCAGCAGCTCCACTATTAGCGGGGGACAAGAGACCCAGTACTTC. Protein product: CASSSTISGGQETQYF. J is TRBJ2-5 and V is TRBV7-2; 9 bases line up with TRBD2. Germline V gene lookup returns CDR1 SGHTA and CDR2 FQGNSA. J gave up 2 bases and V 4 bases, and 8 bases lay outside the gene matches. This CDR3 has 16 amino acids. The full variable domain, completed using reference TRBV7-2 and TRBJ2-5, is GAGVSQSPSNKVTEKGKDVELRCDPISGHTALYWYRQSLGQGLEFLIYFQGNSAPDKSGLPSDRFSAERTGGSVSTLTIQRTQQEDSAVYLCASSSTISGGQETQYFGPGTRLLVL.